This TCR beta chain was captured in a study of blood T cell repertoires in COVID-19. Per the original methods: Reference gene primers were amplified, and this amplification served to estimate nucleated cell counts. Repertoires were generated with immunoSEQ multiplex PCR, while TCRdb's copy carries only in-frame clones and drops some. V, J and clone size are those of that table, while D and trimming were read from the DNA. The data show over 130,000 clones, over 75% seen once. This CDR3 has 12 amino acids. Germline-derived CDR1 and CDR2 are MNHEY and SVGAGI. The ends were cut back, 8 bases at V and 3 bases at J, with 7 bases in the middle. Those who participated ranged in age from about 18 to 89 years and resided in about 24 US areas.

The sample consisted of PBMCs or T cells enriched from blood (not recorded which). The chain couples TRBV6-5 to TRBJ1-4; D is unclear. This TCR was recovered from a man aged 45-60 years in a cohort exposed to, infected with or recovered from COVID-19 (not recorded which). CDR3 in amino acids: CASRGPNEKLFF. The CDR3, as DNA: TGTGCCAGCCGGGGTCCTAATGAAAAACTGTTTTTT.